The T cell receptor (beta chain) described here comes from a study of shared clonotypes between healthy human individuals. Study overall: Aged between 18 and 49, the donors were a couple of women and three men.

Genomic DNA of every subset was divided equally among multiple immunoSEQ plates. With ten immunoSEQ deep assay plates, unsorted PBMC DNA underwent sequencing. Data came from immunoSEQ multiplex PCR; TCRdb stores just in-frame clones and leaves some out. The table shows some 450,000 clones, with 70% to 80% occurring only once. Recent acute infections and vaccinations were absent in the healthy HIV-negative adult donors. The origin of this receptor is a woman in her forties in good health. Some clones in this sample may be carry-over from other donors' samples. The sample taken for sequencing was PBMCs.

The CDR3 loop reads CASSYLGPGEKLFF. The CDR3, as DNA: TGTGCCAGCAGTTATTTAGGCCCAGGGGAAAAACTGTTTTTT. The chain couples TRBV6-5 to TRBJ1-4, with D perhaps matching TRBD1 (5 bases). With 3 bases removed from V and 8 bases from J, the gap between germline ends came to 13 bases. The CDR3 runs to 14 residues. The germline V gene encodes CDR1 MNHEY and CDR2 SVGAGI.